Listed below are T cell receptor beta chains from one sample, sequenced in a study of blood T cell repertoires in COVID-19. Measured with immunoSEQ multiplex PCR; TCRdb has only the in-frame clones, and not every one. Of about 110,000 clones in the sample, approximately 82% were seen once. Material for sequencing was peripheral blood. These receptor sequences come from a woman in her 70s with acute or convalescent COVID-19. CDR3s include the opening cysteine and the closing phenylalanine or tryptophan. D genes are given only for firm matches. Some rows have no size entry. The others give once, few or many, or a class for an expanded clone.

J gene	D gene	V gene	clone size	CDR3 protein	CDR3 DNA
TRBJ1-3	-	TRBV5-4	-	CASSSRESSGNTIYF	TGTGCCAGCAGCTCTAGGGAGAGCTCTGGAAACACCATATATTTT
TRBJ2-3	-	TRBV5-1	-	CASSPRGPADTQYF	TGCGCCAGCAGCCCCAGGGGTCCGGCAGATACGCAGTATTTT
TRBJ1-1	TRBD1	TRBV10-2	-	CASSDPTGIEAFF	TGCGCCAGCAGTGACCCGACAGGGATTGAAGCTTTCTTT
TRBJ2-1	TRBD2	TRBV6-2/TRBV6-3	once	CASSSYLAGGYNEQFF	TGTGCCAGCAGTTCCTATCTAGCGGGGGGGTACAATGAGCAGTTCTTC
TRBJ1-1	TRBD1	TRBV19	-	CASSSRQGLGRNEAFF	TGTGCCAGTAGTTCCCGACAGGGCCTAGGGAGGAATGAAGCTTTCTTT
TRBJ2-3	-	TRBV9	-	CASSATLVQGGTQYF	TGTGCCAGCAGCGCCACCTTGGTTCAAGGAGGTACGCAGTATTTT
TRBJ1-4	TRBD1	TRBV10-3	-	CAISEGQGFEKLFF	TGTGCCATCAGTGAAGGACAGGGGTTTGAAAAACTGTTTTTT
TRBJ2-1	-	TRBV7-9	-	CASSLAGASYNEQFF	TGTGCCAGCAGCTTGGCAGGGGCATCCTACAATGAGCAGTTCTTC
TRBJ1-2	TRBD1	TRBV6-5	-	CASSSDRAGNYGYTF	TGTGCCAGCAGTTCCGACAGGGCAGGGAACTATGGCTACACCTTC
TRBJ1-3	TRBD1	TRBV10-3	-	CAIGGSDSGNTIYF	TGTGCCATAGGGGGCTCCGACTCTGGAAACACCATATATTTT
TRBJ2-5	TRBD1	TRBV6-5	-	CASSFGQGAQETQYF	TGTGCCAGCAGTTTCGGACAGGGGGCACAGGAGACCCAGTACTTC
TRBJ1-4	-	TRBV3-1/TRBV3-2	once	CASSKPVGQSHEKLFF	TGTGCCAGCAGCAAGCCTGTCGGACAGTCACATGAAAAACTGTTTTTT
TRBJ2-2	TRBD1	TRBV28	-	CASSTGVHTGELFF	TGTGCCAGCAGTACAGGGGTACACACCGGGGAGCTGTTTTTT
TRBJ2-1	-	TRBV29-1	-	CSGRGNEQFF	TGCAGCGGCCGGGGGAATGAGCAGTTCTTC
TRBJ1-2	-	TRBV7-2	-	CASSSRGIGGYTF	TGTGCCAGCAGCTCCCGGGGGATAGGGGGCTACACCTTC
TRBJ1-5	-	TRBV12-3/TRBV12-4	-	CASSVEGNQPQHF	TGTGCCAGCAGTGTAGAGGGGAATCAGCCCCAGCATTTT
TRBJ2-3	TRBD2	TRBV2	-	CASSGGRGGTDTQYF	TGTGCCAGCAGTGGGGGACGGGGGGGCACAGATACGCAGTATTTT
TRBJ2-3	-	TRBV28	-	CASREISTDTQYF	TGTGCCAGTCGGGAGATTAGCACAGATACGCAGTATTTT
TRBJ1-4	-	TRBV19	-	CASSLGGVATNEKLFF	TGTGCCAGTAGTTTAGGCGGCGTTGCAACTAATGAAAAACTGTTTTTT
TRBJ2-2	TRBD2	TRBV10-3	-	CAISAGGWNTGELFF	TGTGCCATCAGTGCGGGGGGATGGAACACCGGGGAGCTGTTTTTT
TRBJ1-2	-	TRBV2	-	CASSESPPYGYTF	TGTGCCAGCAGTGAGTCCCCCCCATATGGCTACACCTTC
TRBJ1-4	TRBD1	TRBV19	-	CASRSGQGTFNEKLFF	TGTGCCAGTAGGAGCGGACAGGGAACATTCAATGAAAAACTGTTTTTT
TRBJ2-5	-	TRBV3-1/TRBV3-2	-	CASSQESGQRSGETQYF	TGTGCCAGCAGCCAAGAAAGCGGTCAGCGGTCGGGAGAGACCCAGTACTTC
TRBJ1-1	-	TRBV29-1	-	CSVGQCTEAFF	TGCAGCGTTGGACAGTGCACTGAAGCTTTCTTT
TRBJ2-2	TRBD1	TRBV7-8	-	CASSFLSGTGGPGELFF	TGTGCCAGCAGCTTCTTATCCGGGACAGGGGGTCCCGGGGAGCTGTTTTTT
TRBJ1-1	-	TRBV30	-	CAWSVRFSNTEAFF	TGTGCCTGGAGTGTACGGTTTTCAAACACTGAAGCTTTCTTT
TRBJ1-1	-	TRBV7-9	-	CASSLPNTAVAFF	TGTGCCAGCAGCCTACCCAATACGGCGGTAGCTTTCTTT
TRBJ2-1	TRBD2	TRBV7-3	once	CASSLQGLAGGRNEQFF	TGTGCCAGCAGCTTACAGGGACTAGCGGGAGGTCGCAATGAGCAGTTCTTC
TRBJ1-3	-	TRBV29-1	-	CSVVVTGTGNTIYF	TGCAGCGTTGTGGTAACAGGGACCGGAAACACCATATATTTT
TRBJ2-6	TRBD2	TRBV5-4	-	CASSLGRAGGSGANVLTF	TGTGCCAGCAGCTTGGGGCGAGCGGGAGGATCTGGGGCCAACGTCCTGACTTTC
TRBJ2-3	TRBD2	TRBV13	once	CASSLIGTSGRDTDTQYF	TGTGCCAGCAGCTTAATCGGGACTAGCGGGAGGGACACAGATACGCAGTATTTT
TRBJ1-5	-	TRBV5-5	-	CASSLVGPGASNQPQHF	TGTGCCAGCAGCTTGGTGGGCCCAGGGGCCAGCAATCAGCCCCAGCATTTT
TRBJ2-1	TRBD2	TRBV7-9	-	CASSPRGGVYNEQFF	TGTGCCAGCAGCCCGCGCGGGGGGGTATACAATGAGCAGTTCTTC
TRBJ1-1	-	TRBV19	-	CASSLGENTEAFF	TGTGCCAGTAGTCTGGGAGAGAACACTGAAGCTTTCTTT
TRBJ2-3	TRBD1	TRBV10-3	-	CAITAGTAKADTQYF	TGTGCCATCACCGCAGGGACAGCGAAGGCAGATACGCAGTATTTT
TRBJ2-5	-	TRBV5-1	-	CASSLIPGGEETQYF	TGCGCCAGCAGCTTGATACCGGGGGGCGAAGAGACCCAGTACTTC
TRBJ2-5	TRBD2	TRBV4-2	-	CASSTGLAGFGSETQYF	TGTGCCAGCAGCACGGGACTAGCGGGATTCGGTTCAGAGACCCAGTACTTC
TRBJ2-2	-	TRBV11-3	once	CASSSSRGGQNTGELFF	TGTGCCAGCAGCTCAAGCCGTGGCGGGCAGAACACCGGGGAGCTGTTTTTT
TRBJ2-5	TRBD2	TRBV10-3	-	CAISEPLGGIGQETQYF	TGTGCCATCAGTGAGCCCCTCGGGGGGATCGGGCAAGAGACCCAGTACTTC
TRBJ2-1	TRBD2	TRBV6-2/TRBV6-3	-	CASSYSEAGARHEQFF	TGTGCCAGCAGTTACTCAGAAGCGGGGGCTCGACATGAGCAGTTCTTC
TRBJ1-1	TRBD1	TRBV18	-	CASSLQGAVNTEAFF	TGTGCCAGCTCGCTACAGGGGGCCGTGAACACTGAAGCTTTCTTT
TRBJ1-4	-	TRBV12-3/TRBV12-4	-	CASSHRDEKLFF	TGTGCCAGCAGCCACAGGGACGAAAAACTGTTTTTT
TRBJ1-6	-	TRBV28	once	CASSLYISGGRNSPLHF	TGTGCCAGCAGTTTATATATTAGCGGGGGTAGGAATTCACCCCTCCACTTT
TRBJ1-2	-	TRBV28	-	CASSDSYGYTF	TGTGCCAGCAGCGATAGCTATGGCTACACCTTC
TRBJ2-3	TRBD2	TRBV19	-	CASKASGGAPLTDTQYF	TGTGCCAGTAAGGCCAGCGGGGGGGCTCCTCTCACAGATACGCAGTATTTT
TRBJ2-3	TRBD2	TRBV7-2	-	CASSLGASGGLDTQYF	TGTGCCAGCAGCTTAGGTGCTAGCGGGGGGCTGGATACGCAGTATTTT
TRBJ2-1	TRBD2	TRBV7-9	-	CASSFPFWREGPNEQFF	TGTGCCAGCAGCTTTCCGTTTTGGCGGGAGGGCCCCAATGAGCAGTTCTTC
TRBJ1-1	-	TRBV11-2	-	CASSFRGNTEAFF	TGTGCCAGCAGCTTTCGGGGGAACACTGAAGCTTTCTTT
TRBJ2-6	-	TRBV7-3	-	CASSLGRASGANVLTF	TGTGCCAGCAGCTTAGGCAGGGCGTCGGGGGCCAACGTCCTGACTTTC
TRBJ2-2	-	TRBV3-1/TRBV3-2	-	CASSQAGTGELFF	TGTGCCAGCAGCCAAGCGGGCACCGGGGAGCTGTTTTTT
TRBJ2-1	TRBD2	TRBV30	-	CAWSISGLPSSYNEQFF	TGTGCCTGGTCCATTAGCGGGCTACCTAGCTCCTACAATGAGCAGTTCTTC
TRBJ2-1	TRBD2	TRBV5-4	-	CASSLGGGLLYNEQFF	TGTGCCAGCAGCTTGGGGGGGGGACTGCTCTACAATGAGCAGTTCTTC
TRBJ1-2	TRBD1	TRBV5-1	-	CASSYGTGTDGYTF	TGCGCCAGCAGCTACGGGACAGGCACCGATGGCTACACCTTC
TRBJ1-1	TRBD1	TRBV19	-	CASSPSSRQGGTEAFF	TGTGCCAGTAGTCCCTCATCCCGACAGGGGGGGACTGAAGCTTTCTTT
TRBJ1-2	-	TRBV5-1	-	CASSYPEGYGYTF	TGCGCCAGCAGCTACCCGGAGGGCTATGGCTACACCTTC
TRBJ2-1	TRBD1	TRBV9	-	CASSVGTGENEQFF	TGTGCCAGCAGCGTGGGGACAGGGGAGAATGAGCAGTTCTTC
TRBJ1-6	-	TRBV7-2	-	CASGTGNSPLHF	TGTGCCAGCGGCACGGGAAATTCACCCCTCCACTTT
TRBJ1-2	TRBD1	TRBV7-2	-	CASSGSTGNYGYTF	TGTGCCAGCAGCGGCTCGACAGGGAACTATGGCTACACCTTC
TRBJ2-7	TRBD1	TRBV28	-	CASSLPNTGAYEQYF	TGTGCCAGCAGTTTACCCAATACAGGGGCCTACGAGCAGTACTTC
TRBJ2-3	-	TRBV5-1	once	CASRGGSTDTQYF	TGCGCCAGCAGGGGGGGTAGCACAGATACGCAGTATTTT